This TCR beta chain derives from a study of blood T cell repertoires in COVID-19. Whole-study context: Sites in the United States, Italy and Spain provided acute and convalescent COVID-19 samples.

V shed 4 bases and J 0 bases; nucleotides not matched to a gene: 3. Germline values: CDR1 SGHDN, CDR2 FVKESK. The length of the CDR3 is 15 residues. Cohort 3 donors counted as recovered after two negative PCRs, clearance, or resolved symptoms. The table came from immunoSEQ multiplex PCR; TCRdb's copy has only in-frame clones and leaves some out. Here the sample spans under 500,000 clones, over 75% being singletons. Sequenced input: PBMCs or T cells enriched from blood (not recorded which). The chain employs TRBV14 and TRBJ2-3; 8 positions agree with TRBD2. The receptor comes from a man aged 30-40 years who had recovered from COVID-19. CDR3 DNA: TGTGCCAGCAGCCCTAGCGGGTTCAGCACAGATACGCAGTATTTT. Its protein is CASSPSGFSTDTQYF.